This TCR beta chain was sequenced for a study of early T cells in non-severe SARS-CoV-2 infection. The overall study: Chains were not paired, and sequencing was done on bulk RNA from unsorted whole blood.

Findings and limits, study-wide: Clonotype matching in VDJdb favored anti-spike CD8 responses and did not capture private and CD4 specificities.

This clonotype was recorded at least ten times. The target antigen is unknown. Attachment of unique molecular identifiers was made to individual cDNA molecules. TCRdb reanalysed the 5' RACE reads using MiXCR and keeps one entry per CDR3 protein. Of fewer than 100,000 distinct CDR3 sequences detected, about 6.5% appear once; the ten largest clones hold under 10%. The receptor comes from an adult who was a healthcare worker with PCR-confirmed SARS-CoV-2 infection or an uninfected control (not recorded which). Input material: whole blood.

The CDR3 is CSVEDSTGKAFF. In nucleotides, the CDR3 is TGCAGCGTTGAAGATAGCACAGGAAAAGCTTTCTTT. The chain joins TRBV29-1 to TRBJ1-1; possibly TRBD1 for D (5 bases). V lost 0 bases to trimming and J lost 9 bases, with 11 bases between them. CDR1 is SQVTM and CDR2 is ANQGSEA in the germline V gene. There are 12 residues in the CDR3.